This passage covers 17 T cell receptor beta chains from one sample sequenced in a study of T cells after yellow fever vaccination. One entry per CDR3 protein results from TCRdb running MiXCR on the 5' RACE reads. The table includes about 300,000 distinct CDR3 sequences, almost 4% detected once. The sample consisted of PBMCs, taken 5 days after the yellow fever booster vaccination. These receptors originate from a man aged 18 to 30 who received the YFV17D yellow fever vaccine.

The chain uses TRBV6-6 and TRBJ1-1; D unresolved. Germline lookup yields CDR1 MNHNY and CDR2 SVGAGI (reference sequence). V was trimmed by 6 bases and J by 4 bases, leaving 15 bases between them. There are 14 residues in the CDR3. CDR3 bases: TGTGCCAGCAGCTGGGCAGGAGAGGCCACTGAAGCTTTCTTT. This gives the protein CASSWAGEATEAFF.

This chain uses TRBV12-3 or TRBV12-4 with TRBJ2-7; weak D call: TRBD1 (5 bases). The CDR3 contains 16 residues. Trimming removed 3 bases from V and 2 bases from J, with 17 bases in between. This chain's CDR3 is CASSFYRPYQTYEQYF. CDR3 DNA: TGTGCCAGCAGTTTTTACAGGCCATACCAAACCTACGAGCAGTACTTC.

The sample holds a few counts of this clonotype. The chain combines TRBV5-1 with TRBJ2-7, with D perhaps assigned TRBD1 or TRBD2 (6 bases each). This CDR3 has 19 amino acids. Germline V gene data show CDR1 as SGHRS and CDR2 as YFSETQ. Between the trimmed V and J ends, which lost 4 bases and 5 bases, there was a span of 31 bases. The CDR3: CASSGGPGEVLHRPHEQYF. CDR3 DNA sequence: TGCGCCAGCAGCGGGGGCCCGGGGGAGGTTCTTCATCGGCCCCACGAGCAGTACTTC.

This clonotype was observed at least ten times. V is TRBV6-1 and J is TRBJ1-2; D is unclear. There are 12 residues in the CDR3. The V end lost 8 bases, the J end lost 8 bases, and 15 bases lay between the germline ends. Germline V gives CDR1 MNHNS, CDR2 SASEGT. The DNA for the CDR3 is TGTGCCAGCTCAAACCTTGGGCGCGGCTACACCTTC. It codes for CASSNLGRGYTF.

The sample holds a few counts of this clonotype. The rearrangement uses TRBV20-1 and TRBJ1-5; possible D gene TRBD1, 5 bases. CDR1 is DFQATT and CDR2 is SNEGSKA in the germline V gene (reference sequence). The CDR3 is made up of 13 amino acids. The V end was cut by 6 bases, the J end by 6 bases, with 15 bases between. The CDR3 here is CSASRGTGQPQHF. The CDR3 DNA reads TGCAGTGCCAGCCGGGGGACCGGTCAGCCCCAGCATTTT.

This clonotype was found many times. This chain joins TRBV28 and TRBJ2-7; the D gene is possibly TRBD1 (5 bases). There are 13 residues in the CDR3. Germline lookup yields CDR1 MDHEN and CDR2 SYDVKM. Trimming left V 3 bases short and J 0 bases short, with 6 bases between. The DNA for the CDR3 is TGTGCCAGCAGTTTCCAGGGCTCCTACGAGCAGTACGTC. It is translated as CASSFQGSYEQYV.

The chain combines TRBV24-1 with TRBJ1-5; D gene unclear. The V end was cut by 3 bases, the J end by 5 bases, with 4 bases between. The length of the CDR3 is 12 residues. The germline CDR1 and CDR2 sequences are KGHDR and SFDVKD. CDR3 in amino acids: CATSDPHQPQHF. The CDR3 nucleotides read TGTGCCACCAGTGATCCGCATCAGCCCCAGCATTTT.

This clonotype was counted between two and nine times. This chain connects TRBV30 to TRBJ1-1; perhaps TRBD1 as D (5 bases). Per the germline V gene, CDR1 is GTSNPN and CDR2 is SVGIG (reference sequence). The CDR3 runs 12 residues. Trimming left V 5 bases short and J 4 bases short, with 11 bases between. CDR3 in amino acids: CAWDRTSTEAFF. CDR3 coding DNA: TGTGCCTGGGACAGAACAAGCACTGAAGCTTTCTTT.

The gene calls are TRBV4-1 and TRBJ1-1, with D uncertain. Germline CDR1 is MGHRA and CDR2 is YSYEKL. V dropped 1 base and J dropped 4 bases, with 10 bases sitting between them. This CDR3 is built from 14 residues. The CDR3 sequence is CASSQVRPATEAFF. CDR3 DNA sequence: TGCGCCAGCAGCCAAGTCAGACCAGCCACTGAAGCTTTCTTT.

This clonotype was observed many times. CDR3 sequence reads: CAWSVRDRDTAQYF. CDR3 DNA: TGTGCCTGGAGTGTACGTGACAGAGATACTGCGCAGTACTTC. The rearrangement links TRBV30 to TRBJ2-7, with D possibly TRBD1 on 5 matching bases. Looked up from germline, CDR1 is GTSNPN and CDR2 is SVGIG (reference sequence). The V end lost 0 bases, the J end lost 9 bases, and 18 bases lay between the germline ends. The CDR3 is 14 amino acids. The full variable domain, its missing parts supplied by reference TRBV30 and TRBJ2-7, is SQTIHQWPATLVQPVGSPLSLECTVEGTSNPNLYWYRQAAGRGLQLLFYSVGIGQISSEVPQNLSASRPQDRQFILSSKKLLLSDSGFYLCAWSVRDRDTAQYFGPGTRLTVT.

This clonotype was observed a handful of times. The rearrangement joins TRBV11-2 to TRBJ2-3; a possible D gene is TRBD2 (5 bases). The CDR3 length is 16 residues. The V end was cut by 5 bases, the J end by 1 base, with 16 bases between. Per germline, CDR1 SGHAT and CDR2 FQNNGV. CDR3 loop: CASSLRVLVRTDTQYF. Here the CDR3 DNA reads TGTGCCAGCAGCCTTAGAGTACTAGTCCGCACAGATACGCAGTATTTT.

This clonotype was seen many times. The chain combines TRBV11-2 with TRBJ2-2; D gene ambiguous. CDR3 size: 12 residues. The ends were cut back, 6 bases at V and 8 bases at J, with 10 bases in the middle. The germline gives CDR1 SGHAT, CDR2 FQNNGV. The CDR3 protein is CASRIRAGELFF. The DNA for the CDR3 is TGTGCCAGCAGAATACGGGCGGGGGAGCTGTTTTTT.

The table lists this clonotype with many counts. J is TRBJ2-5 and V is TRBV7-2; D call uncertain. The V end was cut by 1 base, the J end by 5 bases, with 8 bases between. Germline loops: CDR1 SGHTA, CDR2 FQGNSA. The CDR3 has 13 residues. The CDR3 DNA reads TGTGCCAGCAGCTTAGGGAACCGGGAGACCCAGTACTTC. It codes for CASSLGNRETQYF. The whole variable domain, filled in from reference TRBV7-2 and TRBJ2-5, reads GAGVSQSPSNKVTEKGKDVELRCDPISGHTALYWYRQSLGQGLEFLIYFQGNSAPDKSGLPSDRFSAERTGGSVSTLTIQRTQQEDSAVYLCASSLGNRETQYFGPGTRLLVL.

This clonotype has ten or more counts. The gene calls are TRBV9 and TRBJ2-1, with a possible D match to TRBD2 (5 bases). The CDR3 has 16 residues. Trimming removed 4 bases at V and 8 bases at J, with 22 bases between. CDR1 and CDR2 (germline): SGDLS, YYNGEE. The CDR3 coding sequence is TGTGCCAGCAGCTTCTTCCCGGAGAGGGCTATCCATGAGCAGTTCTTC. It codes for CASSFFPERAIHEQFF.

The rearrangement joins TRBV5-1 to TRBJ2-2, with D perhaps matching TRBD1 (6 bases). From germline, CDR1 is SGHRS and CDR2 YFSETQ. CDR3 length: 15 residues. V was shortened by 4 bases and J by 4 bases, with 14 bases between the two germline ends. DNA of the CDR3: TGCGCCAGCAGCCCGGACAGCAGGGGCACCGGGGAGCTGTTTTTT. Protein: CASSPDSRGTGELFF.

This clonotype turned up a few times. The V and J genes are TRBV29-1 and TRBJ1-1; D gene ambiguous. Trimming took 4 bases from V and 0 from J, leaving 12 bases between them. The V gene's germline CDR1 is SQVTM and CDR2 ANQGSEA. CDR3 length: 14 amino acids. CDR3 bases: TGCAGCGTTGGATGGCAGAGAATGAACACTGAAGCTTTCTTT. Encoded protein: CSVGWQRMNTEAFF.

There are many counts of this clonotype. The chain recombines TRBV30 with TRBJ2-2; a possible D gene is TRBD1 (6 bases). This CDR3 region has 14 residues. V lost 6 bases and J 4 bases, leaving 15 bases between the germline ends. CDR1 GTSNPN and CDR2 SVGIG come from the germline V gene (reference sequence). Here the CDR3 reads CACTQGSLTGELFF. The CDR3 DNA is TGTGCCTGCACCCAGGGGAGCCTCACCGGGGAGCTGTTTTTT.